This T cell receptor beta chain was obtained from a study of beta chain features in type 1 diabetes. Study-wide background: Age and gender were similar between patients and healthy donors, as were cell yields.

CDR3 length equals 12 residues. CDR1 SEHNR and CDR2 FQNEAQ come from the germline V gene (reference sequence). The V gene lost 8 bases and the J gene lost 3 bases, with 11 bases spanning the gap. Expressed TCRB transcripts were sequenced because the entire RNA isolate underwent reverse transcription. Around 3.9 million reads per sample were averaged for naive, central memory and regulatory samples. Sequencing used immunoSEQ multiplex PCR; TCRdb keeps in-frame clones, though not all of them. The table records more than 350,000 clones, 9.5% to 12% of them present only once. This clone was recorded a few times.

The chain combines TRBV7-9 with TRBJ2-7, with D unclear. The receptor comes from a woman aged 18-29 years in good health. Source material: naive CD4+ T cells from blood. The CDR3 protein is CASGPGDYEQYV. CDR3 nucleotides: TGTGCCAGCGGCCCGGGCGACTACGAGCAGTACGTC.